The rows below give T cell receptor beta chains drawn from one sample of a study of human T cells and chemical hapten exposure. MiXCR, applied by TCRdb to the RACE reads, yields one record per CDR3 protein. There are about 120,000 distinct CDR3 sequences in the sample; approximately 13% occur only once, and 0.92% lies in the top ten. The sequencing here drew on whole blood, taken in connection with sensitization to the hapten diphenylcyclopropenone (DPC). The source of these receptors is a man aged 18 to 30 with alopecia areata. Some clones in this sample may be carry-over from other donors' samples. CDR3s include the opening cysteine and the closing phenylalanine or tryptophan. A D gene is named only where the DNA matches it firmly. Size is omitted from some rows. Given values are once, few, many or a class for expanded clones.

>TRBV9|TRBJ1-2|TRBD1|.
TGTGCCAGCAGCGAGGGGACAGATAACTATGGCTACACCTTC
CASSEGTDNYGYTF
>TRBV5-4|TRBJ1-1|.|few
TGTGCCAGCAGGCCCGGAGCAGGGCCATCAGGCACTGAAGCTTTCTTT
CASRPGAGPSGTEAFF
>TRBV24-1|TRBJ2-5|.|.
TGTGCCACCAGCAGGGGTTTCGGGGAGACCCAGTACTTC
CATSRGFGETQYF
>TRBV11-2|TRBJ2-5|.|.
TGTGCCAGCAGCTCTGACGGTAAAGAGACCCAGTACTTC
CASSSDGKETQYF
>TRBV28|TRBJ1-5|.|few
TGTGCCAGCAGCGACACAAGCAATCAGCCCCAGCATTTT
CASSDTSNQPQHF
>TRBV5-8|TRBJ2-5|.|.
TGTGCCAGCAGCGTCTGGGGTCTAGGAGGGGGAGAGACCCAGTACTTC
CASSVWGLGGGETQYF
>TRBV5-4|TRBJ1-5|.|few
TGTGCCAGCAGCTTAGGGTCGGAAGGCCAGCCCCAGCATTTT
CASSLGSEGQPQHF
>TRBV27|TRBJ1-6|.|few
TGTGCCAGCAGCCCCCTCTGGATCTCCTATAATTCACCCCTCCACTTT
CASSPLWISYNSPLHF
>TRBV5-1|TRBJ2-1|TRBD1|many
TGCGCCAGCAGCTCGGACAGGGATTACAATGAGCAGTTCTTC
CASSSDRDYNEQFF
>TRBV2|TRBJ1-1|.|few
TGTGCCAGCAACGAGAACACTGAAGCTTTCTTT
CASNENTEAFF
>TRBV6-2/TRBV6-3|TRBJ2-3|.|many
TGTGCCAGCAGTTACGGGTTTGTGAGAGGCCTCACAGATACGCAGTATTTT
CASSYGFVRGLTDTQYF
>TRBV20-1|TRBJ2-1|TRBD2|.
TGCAGTGCTAGAGTTCCGACTAGCGCTGGGGGCAATGAGCAGTTCTTC
CSARVPTSAGGNEQFF
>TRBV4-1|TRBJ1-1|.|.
TGCGCCAGCAGCCAAGGGGGTGGAGGAAGCGGCACTAAAGCTTTCTTT
CASSQGGGGSGTKAFF
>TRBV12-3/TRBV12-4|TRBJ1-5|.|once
TGTGCCAACAGCCTCGATAGTAGCAATCAGCCCCAGCATTTT
CANSLDSSNQPQHF
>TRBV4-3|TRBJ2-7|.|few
TGCGCCAGCAGCCAGGGGGGCCGGGACGGATTCTACGAGCAGTACTTC
CASSQGGRDGFYEQYF
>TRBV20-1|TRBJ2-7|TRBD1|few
TGCAGTGCTCCAGACAGGGGAGGCTACGAGCAGTACTTC
CSAPDRGGYEQYF
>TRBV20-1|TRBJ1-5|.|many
TGCAGTGCGCCGACAGCGAGCAATCAGCCCCAGCATTTT
CSAPTASNQPQHF
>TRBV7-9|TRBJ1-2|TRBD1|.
TGTGCCAGCAGTCCCGGGACAGGGGACTATGGCTACACCTTC
CASSPGTGDYGYTF
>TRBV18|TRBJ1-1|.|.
TGTGCCAGCTCACCATTTGGGGTGAACACTGAAGCTTTCTTT
CASSPFGVNTEAFF
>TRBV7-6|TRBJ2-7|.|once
TGTGCCAGCAGCTTCGACAGTACTCGAGAGCAGTACTTC
CASSFDSTREQYF
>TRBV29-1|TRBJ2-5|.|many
TGCAGCGTTGAAGAAGGACCAGGCGAGACCCAGTACTTC
CSVEEGPGETQYF
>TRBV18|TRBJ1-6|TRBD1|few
TGTGCCAGCTCACCACCGGCAGGGGGTAATTCACCCCTCCACTTT
CASSPPAGGNSPLHF
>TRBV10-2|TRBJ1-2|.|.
TGCGCCAGCAGTGAGGAGAGGAGAACCTCTAACTATGGCTACACCTTC
CASSEERRTSNYGYTF
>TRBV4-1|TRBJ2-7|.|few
TGCGCCAGCAGCCAACACGTCTCCTACGAGCAGTACTTC
CASSQHVSYEQYF
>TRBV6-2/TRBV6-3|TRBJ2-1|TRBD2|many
TGTGCCAGCAGTTACCCTCTACTAGCGGGGGGGCCCTACAATGAGCAGTTCTTC
CASSYPLLAGGPYNEQFF
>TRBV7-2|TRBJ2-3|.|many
TGTGCCAGCAGCTTAGGGGGCACAGATACGCAGTATTTT
CASSLGGTDTQYF
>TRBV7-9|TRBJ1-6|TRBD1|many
TGTGCCAGCAGCTTGACAGGGACGGGTTCACCCCTCCACTTT
CASSLTGTGSPLHF
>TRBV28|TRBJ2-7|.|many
TGTGCCAGCAGTTTACGGGGCTTCTTGGAGGAGCAGTACTTC
CASSLRGFLEEQYF
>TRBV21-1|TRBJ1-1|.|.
TGTGCCAGCCCTAAAGCTTTCTTT
CASPKAFF
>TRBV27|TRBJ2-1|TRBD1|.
TGTGCCAGCAGTTCGATTGGGACAGGGGGGCCCAATGAGCAGTTCTTC
CASSSIGTGGPNEQFF
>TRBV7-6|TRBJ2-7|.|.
TGTGCCAGCAGCTTAGATCTACAGGGAAACGAGCAGTACTTC
CASSLDLQGNEQYF
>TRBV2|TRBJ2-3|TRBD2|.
TGTGCCAGCAGGAGACTAGCGGGGGGGCCAGGGACAGATACGCAGTATTTT
CASRRLAGGPGTDTQYF
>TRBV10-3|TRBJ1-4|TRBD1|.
TGTGCCATCAGGGGGGACAGAAGTAATGAAAAACTGTTTTTT
CAIRGDRSNEKLFF
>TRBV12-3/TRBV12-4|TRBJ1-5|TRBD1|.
TGTGCCAGCAGTCCGTCGGACAGGGGACTCAATCAGCCCCAGCATTTT
CASSPSDRGLNQPQHF
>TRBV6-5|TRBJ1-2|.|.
TGTGCCAGCAGGCCGCCGGACATTGCATACTATGGCTACACCTTC
CASRPPDIAYYGYTF
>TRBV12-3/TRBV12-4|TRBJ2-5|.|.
TGTGCCAGCACCCCCGGGTTTGGAGGGATAGGAGAGACCCAGTACTTC
CASTPGFGGIGETQYF
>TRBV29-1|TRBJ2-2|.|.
TGCAGCGTTGGGCAGGGGACCGTCGGGGAGCTGTTTTTT
CSVGQGTVGELFF
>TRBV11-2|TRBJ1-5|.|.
TGTGCCAGCGCGGCAGGGAGCAATCAGCCCCAGCATTTT
CASAAGSNQPQHF
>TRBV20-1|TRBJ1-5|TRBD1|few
TGCAGTGTTAGGGGGCCGAATCAGCCCCAGCATTTT
CSVRGPNQPQHF
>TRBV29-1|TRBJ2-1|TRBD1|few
TGCAGCGTGGACAGGGGATACGAGCAGTTCTTC
CSVDRGYEQFF
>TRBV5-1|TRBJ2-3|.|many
TGCGCGAGCAGAGTTCAGGTGGGGCGCACAGATACGCAGTATTTT
CASRVQVGRTDTQYF
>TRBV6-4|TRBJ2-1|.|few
TGTGCCAGCAGTGACTCTTTAGCGGCCTCCTACAATGAGCAGTTCTTC
CASSDSLAASYNEQFF
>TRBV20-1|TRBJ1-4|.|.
TGCAGTGCTAGGGTCCCGGGGGGTGAAAAACTGTTTTTT
CSARVPGGEKLFF
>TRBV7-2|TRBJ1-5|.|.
TGTGCCAGCAGCTTAATAGGGCAGGTTAGCAATCAGCCCCAGCATTTT
CASSLIGQVSNQPQHF
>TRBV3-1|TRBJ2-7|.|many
TGTGCCAGCAGCCGCGGCTACGAGCAGTACTTC
CASSRGYEQYF
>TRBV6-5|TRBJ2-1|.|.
TGTGCCAGCAGTTACGGGGGAGGCAATGAGCAGTTCTTC
CASSYGGGNEQFF